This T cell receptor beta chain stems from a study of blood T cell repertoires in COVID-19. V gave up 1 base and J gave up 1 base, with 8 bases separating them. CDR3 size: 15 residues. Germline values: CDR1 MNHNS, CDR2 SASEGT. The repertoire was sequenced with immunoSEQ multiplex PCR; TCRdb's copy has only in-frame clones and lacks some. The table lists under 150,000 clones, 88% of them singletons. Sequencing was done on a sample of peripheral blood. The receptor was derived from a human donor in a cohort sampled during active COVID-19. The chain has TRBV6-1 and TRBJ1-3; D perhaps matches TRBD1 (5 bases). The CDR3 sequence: CASSEGQISGNTIYF. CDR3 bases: TGTGCCAGCAGTGAAGGACAGATATCTGGAAACACCATATATTTT.